Following are 8 T cell receptor beta chains from one sample sequenced in a study of Ad26.COV2.S vaccination and SARS-CoV-2 variants. Profiling relied on immunoSEQ multiplex PCR, and the TCRdb table lists in-frame clones only, not all of them. The data show more than 250,000 clones, roughly 86% seen once. Treatment indicated: about 20 received Ad26.COV2.S at low or high dose, single or two shots; about five received placebo; per-sample allocation not given. Following the first vaccine or placebo injection, samples were taken on day 63. Sequences were derived from peripheral blood, sampled in a trial of Ad26.COV2.S vaccine versus placebo. These receptors came from a person aged 18-60 years who received the Ad26.COV2.S COVID-19 vaccine or a placebo.

This clone appeared once. This chain connects TRBV5-1 to TRBJ2-3; 10 nucleotides line up with TRBD2. Germline trimming cut 3 bases from V and 4 bases from J; bases unmatched to any gene: 5. The CDR3 runs to 15 residues. CDR1 SGHRS and CDR2 YFSETQ come from the germline V gene. This chain's CDR3 is CASSSSGRLSDTQYF. CDR3 sequence (DNA): TGCGCCAGCAGCTCTAGCGGGAGATTGTCAGATACGCAGTATTTT. Supplemented by reference TRBV5-1 and TRBJ2-3, the full variable domain reads KAGVTQTPRYLIKTRGQQVTLSCSPISGHRSVSWYQQTPGQGLQFLFEYFSETQRNKGNFPGRFSGRQFSNSRSEMNVSTLELGDSALYLCASSSSGRLSDTQYFGPGTRLTVL.

The rearrangement links TRBV7-3 to TRBJ1-4; D is unclear. Deletions cut 1 base from V and 6 bases from J, with 12 bases between. The germline V gene encodes CDR1 SGHTA and CDR2 FQGTGA. The CDR3 is made up of 15 amino acids. In DNA, the CDR3 is TGTGCCAGCAGCTTAAAAGGGCTCGTCCATGAAAAACTGTTTTTT. This sequence encodes CASSLKGLVHEKLFF. Drawing the rest from reference TRBV7-3 and TRBJ1-4, the complete variable domain is GAGVSQTPSNKVTEKGKYVELRCDPISGHTALYWYRQSLGQGPEFLIYFQGTGAADDSGLPNDRFFAVRPEGSVSTLKIQRTERGDSAVYLCASSLKGLVHEKLFFGSGTQLSVL.

As concerns this clone: In the same sample, other DNA sequences code for this CDR3. This chain joins TRBV6-5 and TRBJ2-7; 7 bases fit TRBD1. The CDR3 has 15 residues. Losses at the gene ends were 0 bases for V and 2 bases for J; bases not matched to a gene: 4. Germline CDR1 MNHEY, CDR2 SVGAGI. DNA of the CDR3: TGTGCCAGCAGTTACTCCGGGCAGGGGGCCTACGAGCAGTACTTC. It codes for CASSYSGQGAYEQYF.

The J gene is TRBJ2-3, the V gene TRBV20-1, with D perhaps matching TRBD2 (6 bases). The CDR3 is 11 amino acids. Germline V gives CDR1 DFQATT, CDR2 SNEGSKA (reference sequence). V was pared by 8 bases and J by 6 bases, with 12 bases between. The CDR3 nucleotides are TGCAGTATGACGGGAGTGGATACGCAGTATTTT. Its protein is CSMTGVDTQYF.

CDR3 region: CASSESAGGSLYGYTF. CDR3 sequence (DNA): TGCGCCAGCAGTGAGTCTGCGGGGGGAAGCCTCTATGGCTACACCTTC. V usage is TRBV10-1 and J usage is TRBJ1-2; TRBD1 might be the D (5 bases). CDR1 and CDR2 from the germline V gene are WNHNN and SYGVQD (reference sequence). CDR3 length equals 16 residues. The ends were cut back, 0 bases at V and 4 bases at J, with 15 bases in the middle.

This chain links TRBV2 with TRBJ2-3, with TRBD2 as a possible D gene (6 bases). The V end was cut by 3 bases, the J end by 0 bases, with 13 bases between. CDR1 is SNHLY, CDR2 FYNNEI, per germline. CDR3 length: 16 amino acids. CDR3 DNA: TGTGCCAGCAGTGAGTACGGGGGAGCGAGCACAGATACGCAGTATTTT. The encoded protein is CASSEYGGASTDTQYF. Combining the CDR3 with reference TRBV2 and TRBJ2-3 gives the whole variable domain EPEVTQTPSHQVTQMGQEVILRCVPISNHLYFYWYRQILGQKVEFLVSFYNNEISEKSEIFDDQFSVERPDGSNFTLKIRSTKLEDSAMYFCASSEYGGASTDTQYFGPGTRLTVL.

This chain joins TRBV19 and TRBJ2-2; D is perhaps TRBD1 (6 bases). Germline V gene data show CDR1 as LNHDA and CDR2 as SQIVND (reference sequence). Trimming removed 2 bases from V and 1 base from J, with 8 bases in between. This CDR3 has 15 amino acids. CDR3 in DNA: TGTGCCAGTAGTATACCGACAGGGAACACCGGGGAGCTGTTTTTT. Residues: CASSIPTGNTGELFF.

V and J are TRBV19 and TRBJ1-3; no clear D gene. This CDR3 contains 13 residues. Germline V CDR1 and CDR2: LNHDA, SQIVND (reference sequence). V gave up 7 bases and J gave up 0 bases, with 7 bases separating them. The CDR3 sequence is CASNEFSGNTIYF. The CDR3 DNA sequence: TGTGCCAGTAACGAGTTCTCTGGAAACACCATATATTTT.